Shown below are 5 T cell receptor beta chains from a single sample sequenced in a study of CD8+CD57+ T cells in acquired aplastic anemia. TCR beta VDJ and CDR3 profiling used genomic DNA as template. TCRdb re-called the reads through MiXCR, storing one row per CDR3 protein. This sample has more than 150,000 distinct CDR3 sequences, with 45% to 50% found just once. Sequenced sample: sorted CD4+, CD8+, or CD8+CD57+ T cells (not recorded which) from PBMCs. These receptors all come from a human donor in good health.

Ten or more counts support this clonotype. V and J are TRBV25-1 and TRBJ1-4; a weak D match, TRBD1 (6 bases). The CDR3 has 15 residues. Trimming removed 6 bases at V and 0 bases at J, with 11 bases between. Germline CDR1 and CDR2: MGHDK and SYGVNS. The CDR3 coding sequence is TGTGCCAGCAGACGGGGGGGCGCAACTAATGAAAAACTGTTTTTT. It codes for CASRRGGATNEKLFF.

The V call is TRBV24-1, the J call TRBJ2-7; perhaps TRBD2 as D (5 bases). CDR1 and CDR2 from the germline V gene are KGHDR and SFDVKD. CDR3 length: 15 amino acids. Trimming cost V 9 bases and J 3 bases, with 20 bases left between them. The DNA of the CDR3 is TGTGCCACCCCCTGGGCACTAGTTTCTTTCTACGAGCAGTACTTC. Protein sequence: CATPWALVSFYEQYF.

The V and J genes are TRBV29-1 and TRBJ2-2; D remains ambiguous. The CDR3 consists of 12 residues. Trimming removed 3 bases at V and 1 base at J, with 3 bases between. Germline CDR1 SQVTM, CDR2 ANQGSEA. The CDR3 loop is CSVEGNTGELFF. The CDR3 bases are TGCAGCGTTGAGGGGAACACCGGGGAGCTGTTTTTT.

This rearrangement joins TRBV20-1 to TRBJ2-3; 7 bases match TRBD1. The V segment lost 5 bases and the J segment 6 bases; nucleotides outside the gene matches: 8. There are 13 residues in the CDR3. Per the germline V gene, CDR1 is DFQATT and CDR2 is SNEGSKA (reference sequence). CDR3 bases: TGCAGTGCTGTGACAGGGTGGAAGGATACGCAGTATTTT. Its protein is CSAVTGWKDTQYF.

This clonotype has only a few counts. This chain connects TRBV30 to TRBJ1-2; 7 positions match TRBD1. V dropped 5 bases and J dropped 7; count of bases not matched to a gene: 7. The CDR3 extends over 12 amino acids. The germline gives CDR1 GTSNPN, CDR2 SVGIG (reference sequence). CDR3 coding DNA: TGTGCCTGGGGGAACAGGGGTCGTGGCTACACCTTC. Translating gives CAWGNRGRGYTF.